These T cell receptor beta chains were read from a single sample in a study of cytomegalovirus exposure and HLA in healthy donors. Method: immunoSEQ multiplex PCR; TCRdb's copy keeps in-frame clones and lacks some. The sample records 150,000 to 200,000 clones, 65% to 75% being singletons. Sequenced sample: PBMCs. The origin of the receptors is a girl aged 5 to 17 in good health and CMV-seronegative. Each CDR3 is given with its conserved first and last residue. The D gene is left open where the match is weak. Some rows mark clone size as missing; the rest say once, few, many or name a class of expanded clone.

d_call: TRBD2
clone_size: few
j_call: TRBJ2-1
v_call: TRBV7-3
cdr3_nt: TGTGCCAGCAGCTTACCGACTAGCGGGGGGGAGAATGAGCAGTTCTTC
cdr3_aa: CASSLPTSGGENEQFF

d_call: .
clone_size: .
j_call: TRBJ1-1
v_call: TRBV18
cdr3_nt: TGTGCCAGCTCAGTGGGACACGGGAACACTGAAGCTTTCTTT
cdr3_aa: CASSVGHGNTEAFF

d_call: TRBD1
clone_size: .
j_call: TRBJ1-5
v_call: TRBV2
cdr3_nt: TGTGCCAGCAAGGGGGCGAAGGGCAATCAGCCCCAGCATTTT
cdr3_aa: CASKGAKGNQPQHF

d_call: .
clone_size: .
j_call: TRBJ1-4
v_call: TRBV2
cdr3_nt: TGTGCCAGCAGTGAAGGGAGAGAAAAACTGTTTTTT
cdr3_aa: CASSEGREKLFF

d_call: TRBD1
clone_size: few
j_call: TRBJ1-5
v_call: TRBV4-1
cdr3_nt: TGCGCCAGCAGCCAAGGGGACAGGGCCAATCAGCCCCAGCATTTT
cdr3_aa: CASSQGDRANQPQHF

d_call: TRBD1
clone_size: .
j_call: TRBJ2-7
v_call: TRBV5-1
cdr3_nt: TGCGCCAGCAGCTTGGACAGGGGGTCCTACGAGCAGTACTTC
cdr3_aa: CASSLDRGSYEQYF

d_call: .
clone_size: .
j_call: TRBJ2-7
v_call: TRBV5-6
cdr3_nt: TGTGCCAGCAGCTTGGCCACAGCTTCCGAGCAGTACTTC
cdr3_aa: CASSLATASEQYF

d_call: TRBD2
clone_size: few
j_call: TRBJ2-1
v_call: TRBV11-2
cdr3_nt: TGTGCCAGCAGCCACCGCGGGGGGATTTACAATGAGCAGTTCTTC
cdr3_aa: CASSHRGGIYNEQFF

d_call: TRBD2
clone_size: .
j_call: TRBJ2-7
v_call: TRBV11-2
cdr3_nt: TGTGCCAGCAGCGCAGTAAGGATAGCGGGGAGCTCCTACGAGCAGTACTTC
cdr3_aa: CASSAVRIAGSSYEQYF

d_call: TRBD1
clone_size: .
j_call: TRBJ2-5
v_call: TRBV5-5
cdr3_nt: TGTGCCAGCAGCGTAGGGGGCGGAGAGACCCAGTACTTC
cdr3_aa: CASSVGGGETQYF

d_call: .
clone_size: .
j_call: TRBJ1-1
v_call: TRBV5-5
cdr3_nt: TGTGCCAGCAGCTTACGGGAGAACACTGAAGCTTTCTTT
cdr3_aa: CASSLRENTEAFF

d_call: TRBD2
clone_size: once
j_call: TRBJ2-5
v_call: TRBV6-1
cdr3_nt: TGTGCCAGCAGTGCGCTAGCGGGGGGGCTTCAAGAGACCCAGTACTTC
cdr3_aa: CASSALAGGLQETQYF

d_call: .
clone_size: few
j_call: TRBJ2-1
v_call: TRBV12-5
cdr3_nt: TGTGCTAGTGATAGTCGACTGTACAATGAGCAGTTCTTC
cdr3_aa: CASDSRLYNEQFF

d_call: TRBD1
clone_size: once
j_call: TRBJ2-1
v_call: TRBV2
cdr3_nt: TGTGCCAGCAGAAGACAGGGGGATAGTGAGCAGTTCTTC
cdr3_aa: CASRRQGDSEQFF

d_call: TRBD2
clone_size: .
j_call: TRBJ2-1
v_call: TRBV5-1
cdr3_nt: TGCGCCAGCAGCTTTGGACTAGCGGGTGGCAATGAGCAGTTCTTC
cdr3_aa: CASSFGLAGGNEQFF

d_call: TRBD2
clone_size: .
j_call: TRBJ2-2
v_call: TRBV27
cdr3_nt: TGTGCCAGCAGTTATAGCGGGGGGGCCAACGGGGAGCTGTTTTTT
cdr3_aa: CASSYSGGANGELFF

d_call: .
clone_size: .
j_call: TRBJ1-2
v_call: TRBV6-1
cdr3_nt: TGTGCCAGCAGTGAAGCCCGGGACATAGGGGGATATGGCTACACCTTC
cdr3_aa: CASSEARDIGGYGYTF

d_call: .
clone_size: .
j_call: TRBJ1-2
v_call: TRBV6-1
cdr3_nt: TGTGCCAGCAGTGAAGCTCCGAGAACCTACAGGGCCGCTAACTATGGCTACACCTTC
cdr3_aa: CASSEAPRTYRAANYGYTF

d_call: .
clone_size: .
j_call: TRBJ1-1
v_call: TRBV6-5
cdr3_nt: TGTGCCAGCACTGTACCTACAGGTGGTGAAGCTTTCTTT
cdr3_aa: CASTVPTGGEAFF

d_call: .
clone_size: .
j_call: TRBJ1-1
v_call: TRBV6-1
cdr3_nt: TGTGCCAGCGGGGACGGGGGTGAAGCTTTCTTT
cdr3_aa: CASGDGGEAFF

d_call: .
clone_size: .
j_call: TRBJ1-3
v_call: TRBV5-4
cdr3_nt: TGTGCCAGCAGCTTGGCGGGGAGGGGCGCGTCTGGAAACACCATATATTTT
cdr3_aa: CASSLAGRGASGNTIYF

d_call: .
clone_size: .
j_call: TRBJ1-1
v_call: TRBV6-6
cdr3_nt: TGTGCCAGCAGTTGGCCGGGACAACAGAACACTGAAGCTTTCTTT
cdr3_aa: CASSWPGQQNTEAFF

d_call: .
clone_size: once
j_call: TRBJ2-6
v_call: TRBV7-2
cdr3_nt: TGTGCCAGCAGCTTGTCCTTCTCTGGGGCCAACGTCCTGACTTTC
cdr3_aa: CASSLSFSGANVLTF

d_call: TRBD1
clone_size: .
j_call: TRBJ1-1
v_call: TRBV30
cdr3_nt: TGTGCCTGGTTGGGCAGGGGGTTTGGTGAAGCTTTCTTT
cdr3_aa: CAWLGRGFGEAFF

d_call: .
clone_size: .
j_call: TRBJ1-2
v_call: TRBV7-3
cdr3_nt: TGTGCCAGCAGCACTAATTCACCCTATGGCTACACCTTC
cdr3_aa: CASSTNSPYGYTF

d_call: TRBD2
clone_size: .
j_call: TRBJ2-3
v_call: TRBV30
cdr3_nt: TGTGCCTGGGCCCGGAAACTAGCGCCTCATACGCAGTATTTT
cdr3_aa: CAWARKLAPHTQYF

d_call: TRBD1
clone_size: few
j_call: TRBJ1-5
v_call: TRBV19
cdr3_nt: TGTGCCAGTAGTATAGAGTGGGGCAGGGGGCCGAATCAGCCCCAGCATTTT
cdr3_aa: CASSIEWGRGPNQPQHF

d_call: TRBD2
clone_size: .
j_call: TRBJ2-1
v_call: TRBV2
cdr3_nt: TGTGCCAGCAGTCCGACTAGCGGGGGGTCCAATGAGCAGTTCTTC
cdr3_aa: CASSPTSGGSNEQFF

d_call: .
clone_size: .
j_call: TRBJ1-1
v_call: TRBV29-1
cdr3_nt: TGCAGCGCCGCAGGGTCGGCTGAAGCTTTCTTT
cdr3_aa: CSAAGSAEAFF

d_call: TRBD1
clone_size: .
j_call: TRBJ2-6
v_call: TRBV25-1
cdr3_nt: TGTGCCAGCAGTGCCCCTAGTGCGACAGGGAATCTCGGCAACGTCCTGACTTTC
cdr3_aa: CASSAPSATGNLGNVLTF

d_call: TRBD1
clone_size: .
j_call: TRBJ2-7
v_call: TRBV2
cdr3_nt: TGTGCCAGCAGCCCCACAGGGGGCGGTTCCGGCTCCTACGAGCAGTACTTC
cdr3_aa: CASSPTGGGSGSYEQYF

d_call: TRBD1
clone_size: .
j_call: TRBJ1-5
v_call: TRBV9
cdr3_nt: TGTGCCAGCAGTCCAGGGGGCGCGGGTCAGCCCCAGCATTTT
cdr3_aa: CASSPGGAGQPQHF

d_call: .
clone_size: .
j_call: TRBJ1-5
v_call: TRBV19
cdr3_nt: TGTGCCAGTAGTGCTCGGGGGGAGCCCCAGCATTTT
cdr3_aa: CASSARGEPQHF

d_call: TRBD1
clone_size: .
j_call: TRBJ2-6
v_call: TRBV7-9
cdr3_nt: TGTGCCAGCAGCCCCCGACAGGGGATATTCTCTGGGGCCAACGTCCTGACTTTC
cdr3_aa: CASSPRQGIFSGANVLTF

d_call: .
clone_size: .
j_call: TRBJ1-1
v_call: TRBV10-1
cdr3_nt: TGCGCCAGCAGTGACCAACCGGGAGAAGAAGCTTTCTTT
cdr3_aa: CASSDQPGEEAFF

d_call: .
clone_size: .
j_call: TRBJ2-3
v_call: TRBV5-1
cdr3_nt: TGCGCCAGCAGCGCCTACGGGAGAGACACAGATACGCAGTATTTT
cdr3_aa: CASSAYGRDTDTQYF

d_call: TRBD2
clone_size: few
j_call: TRBJ2-3
v_call: TRBV5-1
cdr3_nt: TGCGCCAGCAGCTTGGGAGCGGGGGGCAGCACAGATACGCAGTATTTT
cdr3_aa: CASSLGAGGSTDTQYF

d_call: .
clone_size: .
j_call: TRBJ1-3
v_call: TRBV7-9
cdr3_nt: TGTGCCAGCAGCTTATTCGGGGTGGACAGCTCTGGAAACACCATATATTTT
cdr3_aa: CASSLFGVDSSGNTIYF

d_call: TRBD1
clone_size: few
j_call: TRBJ1-2
v_call: TRBV29-1
cdr3_nt: TGCAGCGTTGATTGGGGACAGGGGAATGGCTACACCTTC
cdr3_aa: CSVDWGQGNGYTF

d_call: .
clone_size: .
j_call: TRBJ1-6
v_call: TRBV10-1
cdr3_nt: TGCGCCAGCGGCCAACAACGCCATGGCGGTTCACCCCTCCACTTT
cdr3_aa: CASGQQRHGGSPLHF

d_call: .
clone_size: .
j_call: TRBJ1-2
v_call: TRBV7-6
cdr3_nt: TGTGCCAGCAGCATAGGACCTCAAGCGTTTTATGGCTACACCTTC
cdr3_aa: CASSIGPQAFYGYTF

d_call: .
clone_size: .
j_call: TRBJ2-4
v_call: TRBV6-1
cdr3_nt: TGTGCCAGCAACCAGGAGGTAGCCAAAAACATTCAGTACTTC
cdr3_aa: CASNQEVAKNIQYF

d_call: TRBD1
clone_size: .
j_call: TRBJ1-2
v_call: TRBV15
cdr3_nt: TGTGCCACCAGCGCCCCCGGGACAGGGGTGAGAGTTAGCTATGGCTACACCTTC
cdr3_aa: CATSAPGTGVRVSYGYTF

d_call: TRBD1
clone_size: few
j_call: TRBJ1-2
v_call: TRBV25-1
cdr3_nt: TGTGCCAGCAGTGATCGGCGCAGGGGGGACTATGGCTACACCTTC
cdr3_aa: CASSDRRRGDYGYTF

d_call: TRBD1
clone_size: .
j_call: TRBJ1-1
v_call: TRBV5-4
cdr3_nt: TGTGCCAGCAGTGGGACAGACGAAGCTTTCTTT
cdr3_aa: CASSGTDEAFF

d_call: .
clone_size: .
j_call: TRBJ2-7
v_call: TRBV19
cdr3_nt: TGTGCCAGTAGTACAACTAGCTACGAGCAGTACTTC
cdr3_aa: CASSTTSYEQYF

d_call: .
clone_size: .
j_call: TRBJ1-1
v_call: TRBV7-9
cdr3_nt: TGTGCCAGCAGTAGACAGTCCATGAACACTGAAGCTTTCTTT
cdr3_aa: CASSRQSMNTEAFF

d_call: TRBD1
clone_size: .
j_call: TRBJ2-7
v_call: TRBV4-1
cdr3_nt: TGCGCCAGCAGCCCCCGAGGACAGGGTCCCTACGAGCAGTACTTC
cdr3_aa: CASSPRGQGPYEQYF

d_call: .
clone_size: .
j_call: TRBJ2-1
v_call: TRBV2
cdr3_nt: TGTGCCAGCAGTGGAGAGGGGGTTGGTAATGAGCAGTTCTTC
cdr3_aa: CASSGEGVGNEQFF

d_call: .
clone_size: .
j_call: TRBJ1-3
v_call: TRBV5-6
cdr3_nt: TGTGCCAGCACTCCCCTAGGACAAGTCGACCCTACTGGAAACACCATATATTTT
cdr3_aa: CASTPLGQVDPTGNTIYF

d_call: .
clone_size: .
j_call: TRBJ1-1
v_call: TRBV27
cdr3_nt: TGTGCCAGCAGTTCAGCAGGGCCCACTGAAGCTTTCTTT
cdr3_aa: CASSSAGPTEAFF

d_call: TRBD2
clone_size: .
j_call: TRBJ2-3
v_call: TRBV5-3
cdr3_nt: TGTGCCAGAAGCCCTGAGACTAGCGGGGGGATCACAGATACGCAGTATTTT
cdr3_aa: CARSPETSGGITDTQYF

d_call: .
clone_size: few
j_call: TRBJ1-2
v_call: TRBV6-8
cdr3_nt: TGTGCCAGCAGTTACCCGAACTGCGTATACGAGGGCTACACCTTC
cdr3_aa: CASSYPNCVYEGYTF

d_call: .
clone_size: .
j_call: TRBJ1-5
v_call: TRBV6-1
cdr3_nt: TGTGCCAGCAGTGAACTCCAGGGTGCGGGCAATCAGCCCCAGCATTTT
cdr3_aa: CASSELQGAGNQPQHF

d_call: TRBD1
clone_size: .
j_call: TRBJ2-7
v_call: TRBV5-4
cdr3_nt: TGTGCCAGCAGCTTGGGCGGGACAGGGGACTACGAGCAGTACTTC
cdr3_aa: CASSLGGTGDYEQYF

d_call: TRBD2
clone_size: few
j_call: TRBJ2-7
v_call: TRBV6-1
cdr3_nt: TGTGCCAGCAGTGAAGTGGGGACTAGCGGCTACGAGCAGTACTTC
cdr3_aa: CASSEVGTSGYEQYF

d_call: TRBD1
clone_size: .
j_call: TRBJ1-1
v_call: TRBV18
cdr3_nt: TGTGCCAGCTCTCAGGGGGGCTACACTGAAGCTTTCTTT
cdr3_aa: CASSQGGYTEAFF

d_call: .
clone_size: .
j_call: TRBJ1-2
v_call: TRBV5-6
cdr3_nt: TGTGCCAGCAGCCCAGTGGGAGTCAACTATGGCTACACCTTC
cdr3_aa: CASSPVGVNYGYTF